The T cell receptor beta chain described here comes from a study of CD8 T cells in ankylosing spondylitis. Notes on the study in general: It appeared that ankylosing spondylitis blood was characterized by a TCR beta motif of roughly 8 highly homologous variants. Researchers reportedly found disease-linked clones significantly enriched in matched ankylosing spondylitis synovial fluid.

In this sample, this clonotype turned up a few times. Its antigen remains unknown. The CDR3 is made up of 14 amino acids. Library preparation for TCR beta used quantitative 5'-RACE with molecular barcodes. TCRdb analysed the 5' RACE reads with MiXCR anew, one entry per CDR3 protein. The table shows about 800,000 distinct CDR3 sequences, with about 12% occurring only once. This sequence was found in a male donor with ankylosing spondylitis. Sequences were obtained from blood, either unsorted or a sorted T cell fraction (not recorded which). The chain joins TRBV21-1 to TRBJ2-7; TRBD1 reflects the table's D call only, with no check against the DNA. TRBV21-1 is described as a pseudogene. The CDR3 DNA is TGTGCCAGCAGCAACCGGGACAGGCCCTACGAGCAGTACTTC. This sequence encodes CASSNRDRPYEQYF.